This TCR beta chain was retrieved from a study of shared clonotypes between healthy human individuals (dated by TCRdb to 2018 to 2020). A note on the overall study: The cohort comprised two women and three men aged 18 to 49 years. Per donor, three plates each were used for CD4 naive and CD4 memory, two for CD8 naive, and one for CD8 memory. The study deeply sequenced blood TCR repertoires of roughly five healthy adults to estimate repertoire size and the extent of clonotype sharing between individuals. To increase sequencing depth and limit assay-specific biases, different laboratories used diverse techniques to prepare libraries and sequence TCR repertoires. Each donor's leukapheresis produced roughly between roughly 0.9 and 9 billion PBMCs. What the study reported, not specific to this receptor: The small number of donors limited the genetic and exposure-history diversity represented. Based on pairwise subsampling, the degree of clonotype sharing among donors was expected to be affected by sequencing depth. Sampling was restricted to blood, and TCR repertoires in tissue are likely to differ from TCR repertoires in blood. Around 5.4% of naive CD4, approximately 3.7% of naive CD8, approximately 2.2% of memory CD4, and less than 0.45% of memory CD8 clonotypes were shared across several donors. Compared with non-shared clonotypes, clonotypes shared by all four sorted-subset donors had higher generation probabilities. Incomplete sequencing was indicated by rarefaction of sorted-subset datasets, despite the large sequencing depth. Naive subsets generally had larger estimated clonotype richness than memory subsets.

Turning to this clone: Its antigen specificity is not known. One base away there is no much larger clone; base qualities are not given.

Using the deep immunoSEQ assay, TCR CDR3 regions were amplified from genomic DNA by multiplex PCR. Extracted genomic DNA from each cell subset was spread evenly across all wells of several immunoSEQ 96-well plates, with each plate serving as a replicate. Each replicate PCR for sorted subsets received approximately 220 ng genomic DNA, equal to roughly 30,000 T cell genomes. Purified libraries were quantified with a Qubit 3.0 fluorometer, sized on a Bioanalyzer 2100, and re-quantified with the KAPA Library Quantification kit. Each immunoSEQ 96-well plate was sequenced on its own single-read 150-cycle Illumina NextSeq 550 flow cell. On the authors' methods: Because the immunoSEQ output included only junctional sequences and no quality scores, the filtering could not be the same as the filtering used for full-length reads. Sequences were annotated with PyIR, a Python wrapper for IgBLAST v1.9, and V/J genes and CDR3 were assigned using IMGT germline references. Reads were filtered out if the reads had weak V/J assignments (E-value above 1e-6), no CDR3, stop codons, out-of-frame junctions, or ambiguous translated residues. V3J clonotypes were defined as sequences sharing an identical inferred V gene, J gene, and CDR3 amino acid sequence. Percentage overlap between repertoires was calculated by dividing the number of shared unique clonotypes by the size of the smaller repertoire. Richness of each repertoire was evaluated using RTK rarefaction, the Chao1 estimator, and Recon v2.1 estimates of unobserved clonotypes. Generation probabilities for all TCRbeta clonotypes obtained by the gDNA method from a handful of donors were computed using OLGA. TCRdb holds this immuneACCESS table with in-frame rearrangements only. Some clones are missing; in checked studies, unresolved V genes explain under half, and the rest has no known cause. The V and J calls and clone size are taken from that table; D and trimming were inferred from the DNA. The sample table contains hundreds of thousands of clones; only one count was recorded for over 90% of them. Nearly 25% of the sample goes to the ten largest clones.

V is shortened by 0 bases, J by 10 bases, and the region joining them spans 15 bases. The CDR3 runs 15 amino acids, cysteine and phenylalanine included. CDR3 DNA only is kept here, 45 bases in frame from base 1. CDR1 and CDR2, per the germline V gene, are MGHRA and YSYEKL. CD8 naive samples were CD45RO-negative cells positively selected for CCR7, giving a CD45RA+CCR7+ population that excluded TemRA cells. Healthy HIV-negative adults with no recently reported acute infections or vaccinations were included as donors. Every donor was a Caucasian adult living in Nashville, Tennessee, USA. Blood was collected by leukapheresis, and PBMCs were isolated by Ficoll-Histopaque density gradient centrifugation and then cryopreserved in liquid nitrogen vapor phase. Analytical flow cytometry was used to check the purity and quantity of every magnetically sorted T cell population. Genomic DNA was isolated from each sorted fraction and quantified by UV absorbance on a Nanodrop 2000c.

This clonotype was obtained from a man younger than 45 in good health. The chain was built from TRBV4-1 and TRBJ1-4, with the D segment identity uncertain. Sequencing was carried out using naive CD8+ T cells sorted from blood. This specimen's cell subset or site label, per the study, means: CD45RA+CCR7+. The nucleotide sequence reads as follows: TGCGCCAGCAGCCAAGATATCCTTTCCTGGGGAAAACTGTTTTTT. Translated, it reads CASSQDILSWGKLFF.